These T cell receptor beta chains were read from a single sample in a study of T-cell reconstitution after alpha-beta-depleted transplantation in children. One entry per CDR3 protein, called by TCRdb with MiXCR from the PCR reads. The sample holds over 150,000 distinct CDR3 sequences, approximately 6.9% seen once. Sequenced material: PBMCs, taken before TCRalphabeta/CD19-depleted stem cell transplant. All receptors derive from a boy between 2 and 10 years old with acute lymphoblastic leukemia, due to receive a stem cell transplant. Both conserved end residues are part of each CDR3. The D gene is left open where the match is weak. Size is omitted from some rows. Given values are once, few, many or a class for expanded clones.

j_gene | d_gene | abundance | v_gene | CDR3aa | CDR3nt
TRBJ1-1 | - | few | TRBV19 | CASISRDIETEAFF | TGTGCCAGTATCTCACGGGACATAGAGACTGAAGCTTTCTTT
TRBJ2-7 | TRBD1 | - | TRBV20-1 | CSAKNRQGASEQYF | TGCAGTGCTAAAAACAGGCAGGGGGCTTCCGAGCAGTACTTC
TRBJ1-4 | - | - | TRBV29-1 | CSAAWGQNEKLFF | TGCAGCGCAGCATGGGGGCAGAATGAAAAACTGTTTTTT
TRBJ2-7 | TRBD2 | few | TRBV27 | CASSPGGGNYEQYF | TGTGCCAGCAGTCCCGGGGGGGGCAACTACGAGCAGTACTTC
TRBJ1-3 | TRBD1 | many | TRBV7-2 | CASSSGTGYGNTIYF | TGTGCCAGCAGCTCGGGGACAGGATACGGAAACACCATATATTTT
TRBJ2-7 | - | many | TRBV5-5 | CASSSTGTSSYEQYF | TGTGCCAGCAGCTCGACCGGGACCTCTTCCTACGAGCAGTACTTC
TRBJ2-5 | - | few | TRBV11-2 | CASSLNPETAQETQYF | TGTGCCAGCAGCTTAAACCCGGAAACTGCGCAAGAGACCCAGTACTTC
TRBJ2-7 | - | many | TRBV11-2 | CASSLNSLGLEQYF | TGTGCCAGCAGCTTAAACTCACTAGGACTCGAGCAGTACTTC
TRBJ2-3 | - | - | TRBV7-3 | CASSSSSTDTQYF | TGTGCCAGCAGCAGTAGTAGCACAGATACGCAGTATTTT
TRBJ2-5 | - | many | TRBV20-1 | CSARGIKETQYF | TGCAGTGCTAGGGGGATCAAAGAGACCCAGTACTTC
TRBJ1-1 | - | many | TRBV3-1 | CASSLDADTEAFF | TGTGCCAGCAGTCTGGACGCCGACACTGAAGCTTTCTTT
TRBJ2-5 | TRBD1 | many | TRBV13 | CASSSTGYQETQYF | TGTGCCAGCAGCTCGACAGGGTACCAAGAGACCCAGTACTTC
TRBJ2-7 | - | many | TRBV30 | CAWGAGAYEQYF | TGTGCCTGGGGTGCAGGGGCCTACGAGCAGTACTTC
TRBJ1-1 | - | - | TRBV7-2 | CASSSKTPLTEAFF | TGTGCCAGCAGCTCGAAAACCCCGCTGACTGAAGCTTTCTTT
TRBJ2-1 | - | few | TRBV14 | CASSQEGPWKPPHAQFF | TGTGCCAGCAGCCAAGAGGGTCCTTGGAAGCCACCCCATGCGCAGTTCTTC
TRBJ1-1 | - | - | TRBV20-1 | CSARAGGGPEAFF | TGCAGTGCTAGGGCCGGCGGGGGGCCTGAAGCTTTCTTT
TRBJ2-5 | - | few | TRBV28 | CASTLGGAETQYF | TGTGCCAGCACCCTCGGGGGCGCGGAGACCCAGTACTTC
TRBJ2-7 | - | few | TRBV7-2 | CAITRRGEAYEQYF | TGTGCCATCACTAGACGAGGGGAAGCCTACGAGCAGTACTTC
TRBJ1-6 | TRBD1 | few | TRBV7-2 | CASRFRDSNSPLHF | TGTGCCAGCAGGTTCCGGGACAGTAATTCACCCCTCCACTTT
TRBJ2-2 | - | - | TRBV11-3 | CASWMQITGELFF | TGTGCCTCCTGGATGCAGATCACCGGGGAGCTGTTTTTT
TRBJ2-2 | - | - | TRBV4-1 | CATRGGPANTGELFF | TGCGCCACCAGGGGGGGGCCCGCGAACACCGGGGAGCTGTTTTTT
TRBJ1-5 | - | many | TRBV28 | CASSAADQPQHF | TGTGCCAGCAGTGCCGCCGATCAGCCCCAGCATTTT
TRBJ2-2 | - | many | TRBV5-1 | CASSLYPGWGGELFF | TGCGCCAGCAGCTTGTACCCGGGCTGGGGCGGGGAGCTGTTTTTT
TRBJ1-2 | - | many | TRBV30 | CAWSVRGNGYTF | TGTGCCTGGAGTGTGCGGGGAAACGGCTACACCTTC
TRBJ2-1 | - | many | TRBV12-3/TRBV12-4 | CASSLGGTGRSYNEQFF | TGTGCCAGCAGTTTGGGGGGCACCGGTAGATCCTACAATGAGCAGTTCTTC
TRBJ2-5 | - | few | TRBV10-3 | CAINGNRSRNRETQYF | TGTGCCATCAACGGGAACAGGAGCCGGAATCGAGAGACCCAGTACTTC